This entry lists 14 T cell receptor beta chains sequenced from one sample in a study of technical replicates of blood from several donors. Here immunoSEQ multiplex PCR was the method, and the copy in TCRdb shows in-frame clones only, minus some. The sample lists about 75,000 clones; around 97% were seen once. Sequenced: T cells isolated from PBMCs. These receptors all stem from a human donor in good health.

The chain is built from TRBV9 and TRBJ1-2; perhaps TRBD1 as D (6 bases). The V gene's germline CDR1 is SGDLS and CDR2 YYNGEE. The CDR3 runs 15 residues. Trimming stripped 0 bases from V and 4 bases from J, with 13 bases between. CDR3 sequence (DNA): TGTGCCAGCAGCGTAGGTGGGGGCGTAGGCTATGGCTACACCTTC. It codes for CASSVGGGVGYGYTF. The full variable domain, in which reference TRBV9 and TRBJ1-2 provide the parts outside the CDR3, is DSGVTQTPKHLITATGQRVTLRCSPRSGDLSVYWYQQSLDQGLQFLIQYYNGEERAKGNILERFSAQQFPDLHSELNLSSLELGDSALYFCASSVGGGVGYGYTFGSGTRLTVV.

The chain is built from TRBV7-3 and TRBJ2-2, with 12 bases fitting TRBD2. The V and J ends lost 5 bases and 6 bases, in that order; junction bases with no gene match: 1. The CDR3 runs to 14 residues. The V gene's germline CDR1 is SGHTA and CDR2 FQGTGA. DNA of the CDR3: TGTGCCAGCAGCCGACTAGCGGGAGCCGGGGAGCTGTTTTTT. This gives the protein CASSRLAGAGELFF.

This clone was observed once. The chain combines TRBV5-1 with TRBJ2-7; 9 nucleotides line up with TRBD1. The junction had 4 bases not matched to a gene; V was cut back by 4 bases and J by 5 bases. The CDR3 length is 13 residues. The V gene's germline CDR1 is SGHRS and CDR2 YFSETQ. CDR3 loop: CASSETGGHEQYF. The DNA for the CDR3 is TGCGCCAGCAGCGAAACAGGGGGCCACGAGCAGTACTTC.

The CDR3 DNA is TGTGCTAGTGGTTTGGTAAGTGGAGGGCCCTACAATGAGCAGTTCTTC. It is translated as CASGLVSGGPYNEQFF. This chain connects TRBV12-5 to TRBJ2-1, with a possible D match to TRBD2 (6 bases). Germline V gene sequence: CDR1 LGHNT, CDR2 FRNRAP. This CDR3 comprises 16 residues. Trimming stripped 0 bases from V and 2 bases from J, with 11 bases between.

The chain is built from TRBV5-1 and TRBJ2-1; D gene unclear. CDR1 and CDR2 from the germline V gene are SGHRS and YFSETQ. Trimming shortened V by 6 bases and J by 2 bases, and 6 bases separated the two germline ends. This CDR3 region has 12 residues. The CDR3 region is CASTRAYNEQFF. The CDR3 DNA reads as TGCGCCAGCACCCGGGCCTACAATGAGCAGTTCTTC.

V and J are TRBV30 and TRBJ2-1, with D uncertain. The CDR3 has 12 residues. CDR1 and CDR2 from the germline V gene are GTSNPN and SVGIG (reference sequence). Trimming cost V 3 bases and J 5 bases, with 8 bases left between them. This CDR3 is CAWSFSHNEQFF. The DNA for the CDR3 is TGTGCCTGGAGCTTTTCCCACAATGAGCAGTTCTTC.

This chain uses TRBV5-1 with TRBJ1-1; 8 positions match TRBD1. CDR1 and CDR2 from the germline V gene are SGHRS and YFSETQ. The CDR3 totals 14 residues. The V and J ends lost 4 bases and 3 bases, in that order; junction bases with no gene match: 5. The CDR3 sequence: CASSQRQGYTEAFF. Written as DNA, the CDR3 is TGCGCCAGCAGCCAGAGACAGGGGTACACTGAAGCTTTCTTT.

This clone was picked up one time. The J gene is TRBJ2-5, the V gene TRBV2; D is uncertain. The germline V and J ends were trimmed by 2 bases and 7 bases, with 17 bases remaining between them. The CDR3 is 15 residues long. Germline CDR1 is SNHLY and CDR2 is FYNNEI. The CDR3 is CASSEITLLPGTQYF. The CDR3 region has the DNA TGTGCCAGCAGTGAAATAACTCTCCTCCCAGGGACCCAGTACTTC.

Here the CDR3 DNA reads TGTGCCAGCAGCGACGGGACAGGGAAACCTAACACTGAAGCTTTCTTT. Translated: CASSDGTGKPNTEAFF. The V call is TRBV11-3, the J call TRBJ1-1; 9 nucleotides align to TRBD1. Per germline, CDR1 SGHNT and CDR2 YENEEA. The CDR3 totals 16 residues. The ends lost 5 bases at V and 2 bases at J; junction bases unmatched: 9. Filled out from reference TRBV11-3 and TRBJ1-1, the complete variable domain reads EAGVVQSPRYKIIEKKQPVAFWCNPISGHNTLYWYLQNLGQGPELLIRYENEEAVDDSQLPKDRFSAERLKGVDSTLKIQPAELGDSAVYLCASSDGTGKPNTEAFFGQGTRLTVV.

The chain carries TRBV5-6 and TRBJ1-2, with D uncertain. Germline CDR1 SGHDT, CDR2 YYEEEE. With 3 bases removed from V and 4 bases from J, the gap between germline ends came to 7 bases. CDR3 length: 12 amino acids. The CDR3 DNA reads as TGTGCCAGCAGCTCTGGGAGCTATGGCTACACCTTC. Its protein product is CASSSGSYGYTF.

This chain joins TRBV7-2 and TRBJ2-1; D is uncertain. Per the germline V gene, CDR1 is SGHTA and CDR2 is FQGNSA. Trimming left V 6 bases short and J 2 bases short, with 14 bases between. The CDR3 spans 15 residues. CDR3 nucleotides: TGTGCCAGCAGTTTCGAGGCGTCGGCCTACAATGAGCAGTTCTTC. Amino acids: CASSFEASAYNEQFF.

The chain uses TRBV27 and TRBJ2-7, with 8 bases matching TRBD2. CDR1 is MNHEY, CDR2 SMNVEV, per germline (reference sequence). CDR3 size: 13 residues. V trimming: 5 bases; J trimming: 2 bases; junction bases outside the gene matches: 2. CDR3 DNA sequence: TGTGCCAGCAGTCCGGGACTAGCCTACGAGCAGTACTTC. This encodes CASSPGLAYEQYF.

The rearrangement uses TRBV4-3 and TRBJ2-7; 9 bases fit TRBD1. V lost 3 bases to trimming and J lost 5 bases; unmatched junction nucleotides: 5. The CDR3 extends over 14 amino acids. Germline V gene data show CDR1 as LGHNA and CDR2 as YSLEER. CDR3 sequence: CASSHLGQGNEQYF. CDR3 bases: TGCGCCAGCAGCCATTTGGGACAGGGAAACGAGCAGTACTTC.

J is TRBJ2-7 and V is TRBV11-2; TRBD1 might be the D (6 bases). V shed 0 bases and J shed 3 bases, with 27 bases lying between them. Germline CDR1 is SGHAT and CDR2 is FQNNGV. This CDR3 region has 20 residues. In DNA form, the CDR3 reads TGTGCCAGCAGCTTAGAATCAAATTGGGACAATTATCCCGTCCTCTACGAGCAGTACTTC. Its protein product is CASSLESNWDNYPVLYEQYF.